The source of this T cell receptor (beta chain) is a study of blood T cell repertoires in COVID-19 (TCRdb year 2020). At the level of the whole study: The collaborator samples originated in the United States, Italy and Spain and spanned the acute and convalescent phases of COVID-19. A de-identified subject ID, COVID-19 status, age in years and sex were almost always included in the sample metadata. Samples were obtained from the ongoing ImmuneRACE study (first 160 participants) and from 1,200 or so subjects provided by 6 global collaborators. The dataset comprised deeply sampled blood TCRbeta repertoires from subjects exposed to, actively infected with, or recovered from COVID-19. The repertoires were released in a freely available public database meant as a resource for research on the immune response to SARS-CoV-2. The material from the prospective study consisted of cDNA or gDNA derived from T cells, B-cell-depleted T cells, or PBMCs. HLA class I and class II types, where available, came from metadata supplied by the sample provider rather than from assay-based typing. On the study overall, not on this receptor specifically: The quantity of clinical and demographic metadata differed by source and by participant and was supplied without curation.

TCRbeta CDR3 regions were amplified from genomic DNA using the immunoSEQ Assay, a bias-controlled multiplex PCR. As for how the authors treated the data: The number of nucleated cells in each sample was estimated by amplification of reference gene primers within the assay. To quantify the absolute abundance of each unique TCRbeta CDR3 rearrangement, sequence reads were collapsed and filtered. Productive Simpson clonality was computed per sample as the square root of Simpson's diversity index over productive rearrangements. Not all clones reach the TCRdb copy of this immuneACCESS table, which keeps in-frame sequences only. Checked studies attribute under half of the gap to unresolved V genes and leave the rest unexplained. The DNA was the basis for D and trimming; V, J and clone size are from that table. The table for this sample lists almost 90,000 clones; 80% to 90% of them were counted only once. Of the sample, around 10% is held by the ten largest clones.

Collaborating institutions collected whole blood in K2EDTA tubes following their own protocols. For TCRbeta analysis, collaborator samples were shipped as frozen whole blood, as isolated PBMCs, or as DNA extracted from either sample type. Including the terminal cysteine and phenylalanine, the CDR3 comprises 15 residues. The retained sequence is limited to the CDR3, 45 bases, with the frame set at the first base. CDR1 SEHNR and CDR2 FQNEAQ were looked up in the germline V gene (reference sequence). Compared with germline, V lacks 5 bases and J lacks 5 bases; bases without a gene match: 12. Worth noting for this clone: Its cognate antigen has yet to be identified. Base qualities are not provided; no much larger clone lies one nucleotide away.

In this chain, TRBV7-9 is recombined with TRBJ2-7, with 7 bases in between that match TRBD1. The specimen was peripheral blood. This clonotype was sampled from a man older than 75 with acute or convalescent COVID-19. The CDR3 reads as follows: CASSVSRDRVNEQYF. In nucleotides, the sequence is TGTGCCAGCAGCGTCTCCCGGGACAGAGTCAACGAGCAGTACTTC.